The entry below describes one T cell receptor (beta chain). Its antigen is unknown. Method: immunoSEQ multiplex PCR; TCRdb's copy keeps in-frame clones and lacks some. The sample consists of roughly 180,000 clones, under 85% of them appearing once. This sample was taken from a study of cytotoxic CD8 clonotypes in ibrutinib-treated CLL. Across the whole study: Once treatment had gone on for a median of 12 months, range 6 to 36, response samples were drawn. Points from the study as a whole: Public clonotypes (which were uncommon) either contracted or remained stable on treatment. A rise in clonality was seen at ibrutinib response, and a fall back toward baseline was seen at progression.

V lost 3 bases, J lost 4 bases, and 5 bases stayed unmatched. The CDR3 totals 14 residues. Germline V gene lookup returns CDR1 MNHEY and CDR2 SMNVEV (reference sequence). V usage is TRBV27 and J usage is TRBJ1-2, with 7 nucleotides matching TRBD1. The sequencing used PBMCs, collected after 24 months of ibrutinib treatment. This receptor was identified in a human donor with chronic lymphocytic leukemia. CDR3 amino acids: CASSFRQGGYGYTF. CDR3 sequence (DNA): TGTGCCAGCAGTTTTAGACAGGGCGGCTATGGCTACACCTTC.